These 11 T cell receptor beta chains originate from one sample sequenced in a study of cytomegalovirus exposure and HLA in healthy donors. A multiplex PCR was run with 60 Vbeta primers and 13 Jbeta primers. Sequencing used immunoSEQ multiplex PCR; TCRdb keeps in-frame clones, though not all of them. The sample yields some 91,000 clones, around 82% seen once. The sequencing input was PBMCs. The receptor source for this set is a woman between 55 and 75 years old in good health and CMV-seronegative.

This chain connects TRBV27 to TRBJ1-1; possible D gene TRBD1, 5 bases. Trimming took 4 bases from V and 1 from J, leaving 7 bases between them. The CDR3 spans 13 residues. Germline lookup yields CDR1 MNHEY and CDR2 SMNVEV (reference sequence). The DNA of the CDR3 is TGTGCCAGCAGTTGGGGGGAGAACACTGAAGCTTTCTTT. Translation: CASSWGENTEAFF.

The J gene is TRBJ2-2, the V gene TRBV30, with 7 bases fitting TRBD1. The junction had 5 bases not matched to a gene; V was cut back by 3 bases and J by 4 bases. The CDR3 runs to 14 residues. CDR1 is GTSNPN and CDR2 is SVGIG in the germline V gene (reference sequence). For the CDR3, the DNA is TGTGCCTGGAGGAGACAGGGAACCACCGGGGAGCTGTTTTTT. Translation gives CAWRRQGTTGELFF.

V and J are TRBV30 and TRBJ1-1, with D perhaps matching TRBD1 (6 bases). Germline values: CDR1 GTSNPN, CDR2 SVGIG (reference sequence). V lost 0 bases, J lost 1 base, and 9 bases lay in between. The CDR3 runs to 14 residues. The DNA for the CDR3 is TGTGCCTGGAGTGTAGGGGGGGGGAACACTGAAGCTTTCTTT. It yields the protein CAWSVGGGNTEAFF. The entire variable domain, with the rest obtained from reference TRBV30 and TRBJ1-1, is as follows: SQTIHQWPATLVQPVGSPLSLECTVEGTSNPNLYWYRQAAGRGLQLLFYSVGIGQISSEVPQNLSASRPQDRQFILSSKKLLLSDSGFYLCAWSVGGGNTEAFFGQGTRLTVV.

This chain joins TRBV19 and TRBJ2-2; a possible D gene is TRBD2 (8 bases). CDR1 and CDR2 from the germline V gene are LNHDA and SQIVND (reference sequence). This CDR3 is built from 15 residues. Trimming shortened V by 6 bases and J by 4 bases, and 15 bases separated the two germline ends. In DNA, the CDR3 is TGTGCCAGTAGCGGGAGGGGGCGAGGCACCGGGGAGCTGTTTTTT. Translating it yields CASSGRGRGTGELFF. Using reference TRBV19 and TRBJ2-2 for the parts outside the CDR3, the full variable domain is DGGITQSPKYLFRKEGQNVTLSCEQNLNHDAMYWYRQDPGQGLRLIYYSQIVNDFQKGDIAEGYSVSREKKESFPLTVTSAQKNPTAFYLCASSGRGRGTGELFFGEGSRLTVL.

The V and J genes are TRBV7-9 and TRBJ1-3; 9 bases map to TRBD1. The CDR3 has 16 residues. The V gene end was trimmed by 6 bases and the J gene end by 2 bases; junction bases not matched to a gene: 8. Germline V gene lookup returns CDR1 SEHNR and CDR2 FQNEAQ (reference sequence). The CDR3 here is CASRPGTGRAGNTIYF. CDR3 coding DNA: TGTGCCAGCAGGCCCGGGACAGGGCGAGCTGGAAACACCATATATTTT.

The CDR3 bases are TGCGCCAGCAGCCAAGAAACCAGGGAAAAACTGTTTTTT. Amino acid sequence: CASSQETREKLFF. The rearrangement joins TRBV4-3 to TRBJ1-4, with no clear D. Germline CDR1 and CDR2: LGHNA and YSLEER. CDR3 length: 13 amino acids. V lost 0 bases and J 8 bases, leaving 7 bases between the germline ends.

The chain is built from TRBV6-5 and TRBJ1-2, with unresolved D. From germline, CDR1 is MNHEY and CDR2 SVGAGI. This CDR3 region has 16 residues. V was trimmed by 0 bases and J by 5 bases, leaving 16 bases between them. The CDR3 DNA is TGTGCCAGCAGTTACTCGAATCAGGCCCCGGGGTATGGCTACACCTTC. As protein: CASSYSNQAPGYGYTF.

V is TRBV6-6 and J is TRBJ1-1; 9 bases match TRBD1. V lost 6 bases, J lost 5 bases, and 10 bases stayed unmatched. Germline V gives CDR1 MNHNY, CDR2 SVGAGI (reference sequence). The CDR3 consists of 15 residues. Here the CDR3 DNA reads TGTGCCAGCAGACCTCCGACAGGGGGAAGTACTGAAGCTTTCTTT. Residues: CASRPPTGGSTEAFF.

The rearrangement links TRBV7-2 to TRBJ2-3; D is possibly TRBD2 (7 bases). The CDR3 runs to 15 residues. The V end was cut by 5 bases, the J end by 4 bases, with 16 bases between. The germline gives CDR1 SGHTA, CDR2 FQGNSA. CDR3 sequence (DNA): TGTGCCAGCAGCCGTATTGGGGGGGCCCCAGATACGCAGTATTTT. Translated: CASSRIGGAPDTQYF.

The J gene is TRBJ2-5, the V gene TRBV5-1; D may be TRBD1 (6 bases). Trimming shortened V by 0 bases and J by 4 bases, and 19 bases separated the two germline ends. The CDR3 contains 17 residues. Germline V lookup: CDR1 SGHRS, CDR2 YFSETQ. Here the CDR3 reads CASSLAVSAGVGETQYF. DNA of the CDR3: TGCGCCAGCAGCTTGGCCGTGTCGGCAGGGGTGGGAGAGACCCAGTACTTC.

The chain couples TRBV7-8 to TRBJ2-7, with 8 nucleotides matching TRBD1. Germline lookup yields CDR1 SGHVS and CDR2 FQNEAQ. The CDR3 is 17 amino acids. V lost 0 bases and J lost 6; bases outside the gene matches: 13. Here the CDR3 reads CASSLARRQGRYAEQYF. CDR3 coding DNA: TGTGCCAGCAGCTTAGCGCGGCGACAGGGGCGTTACGCCGAGCAGTACTTC.